The clone carrying this T cell receptor beta chain was observed a few times. Germline V gives CDR1 WSHSY, CDR2 SAAADI. The CDR3 totals 14 residues. The junction had 4 bases not matched to a gene; V was cut back by 5 bases and J by 1 base. The authors' processing: Nucleated cell number was recorded as an estimate derived from reference gene primer amplification. TCRdb's copy holds only in-frame clones and misses some; the assay was immunoSEQ multiplex PCR. V and J calls and clone size are copied from that table; D and trimming were computed from the DNA. The sample consists of approximately 92,000 clones, roughly 87% of them appearing once. This specimen comes from a study of blood T cell repertoires in COVID-19. At the level of the study: The cDNA or gDNA used as material had been derived from T cells, B-cell-depleted T cells, or PBMCs.

This chain links TRBV10-2 with TRBJ1-1, with TRBD1 identical over 7 bases. This receptor was identified in an elderly man with acute or convalescent COVID-19. Sequenced input: peripheral blood. The CDR3: CASSTGQRNTEAFF. In DNA form, the CDR3 reads TGCGCCAGCAGTACGGGACAGAGGAACACTGAAGCTTTCTTT.